This paragraph reports one TCR beta chain. The sample belongs to a study of blood T cell repertoires in COVID-19. Study-wide background: Material from acute and convalescent COVID-19 was sourced from the United States, Italy and Spain. Sources were T cells, B-cell-depleted T cells, or PBMCs; the material itself was cDNA or gDNA.

The authors' processing: Quantification of nucleated cells was approximated via reference gene primer amplification. Here immunoSEQ multiplex PCR was the method, and the copy in TCRdb shows in-frame clones only, minus some. The V and J calls and clone size were taken over from that table, and D and trimming were inferred from the DNA. The profile shows some 220,000 clones, 85% of them singletons. This CDR3 contains 15 residues. Germline CDR1 and CDR2: SGHAT and FQNNGV. Trimming took 1 base from V and 7 from J, leaving 11 bases between them. V and J are TRBV11-2 and TRBJ1-6; D may be TRBD1 (5 bases). The material sequenced was peripheral blood. The source of this sequence is a man aged 45-65 years with COVID-19, enrolled during active disease. CDR3 protein: CASSLGARVNSPLHF. In DNA, the CDR3 is TGTGCCAGCAGCTTAGGAGCCAGGGTCAATTCACCCCTCCACTTT.